These 26 T cell receptor beta chains originate from one sample sequenced in a study of graft-versus-host responses after intestinal transplantation. Intraepithelial and lamina propria lymphocytes were released after the graft tissue was processed. TCRdb's copy holds only in-frame clones and misses some; the assay was immunoSEQ multiplex PCR. The sample holds almost 15,000 clones, 70% seen once. This specimen was ileum tissue, taken around 720 days after intestinal transplantation. These receptors were taken from a human patient who received an intestinal transplant, so some T cells may come from the graft donor.

The rearrangement joins TRBV9 to TRBJ2-5, with TRBD2 matching 9 bases. The CDR3 runs 15 residues. V lost 2 bases and J lost 5; bases outside the gene matches: 7. The germline gives CDR1 SGDLS, CDR2 YYNGEE. The CDR3 reads CASSVEAGGWETQYF. Written as DNA, the CDR3 is TGTGCCAGCAGCGTGGAAGCGGGAGGATGGGAGACCCAGTACTTC.

This chain links TRBV5-1 with TRBJ2-1; TRBD1 might be the D (6 bases). V was shortened by 4 bases and J by 4 bases, with 12 bases between the two germline ends. Germline values: CDR1 SGHRS, CDR2 YFSETQ. The CDR3 extends over 14 amino acids. In nucleotides, the CDR3 is TGCGCCAGCAGCCCCCGGGACAAGTACAATGAGCAGTTCTTC. This codes for CASSPRDKYNEQFF.

In this sample, this clone turned up a few times. The chain links TRBV11-2 to TRBJ2-2; D perhaps matches TRBD1 (5 bases). Trimming shortened V by 4 bases and J by 0 bases, and 12 bases separated the two germline ends. CDR3 length: 16 residues. Germline lookup yields CDR1 SGHAT and CDR2 FQNNGV. The CDR3 DNA reads as TGTGCCAGCAGCTCCCAACAGGTGGCGAACACCGGGGAGCTGTTTTTT. This sequence encodes CASSSQQVANTGELFF.

Details on this clone: A read error likely explains this, since a far larger clone differs by one base. The V call is TRBV6-4, the J call TRBJ2-2; a possible D gene is TRBD1 (5 bases). CDR1 and CDR2 from the germline V gene are MRHNA and SNTAGT. The CDR3 runs 13 residues. The CDR3, as DNA: TGTGCCAGCAGTGACCAGGACACCTGGGAGCTGTTTTTT. Translated, it gives CASSDQDTWELFF.

With regard to this clone: This likely stems from a read error, as it lies one base from a far larger clone. This sample also contains other DNA sequences that code for the same CDR3. The rearrangement joins TRBV6-4 to TRBJ2-1; TRBD2 matches at 9 bases. The CDR3 consists of 15 residues. Per germline, CDR1 MRHNA and CDR2 SNTAGT. V trimming: 3 bases; J trimming: 4 bases; junction bases outside the gene matches: 4. Here the CDR3 DNA reads TGTGCCAGCAGTGAACTGGCGGGGGGGTACAATGAGCAGTTCTTC. Translating it yields CASSELAGGYNEQFF.

This clone was detected only a few times. The chain couples TRBV5-4 to TRBJ2-3, with D possibly being TRBD2 (5 bases). This CDR3 is 13 amino acids long. From germline, CDR1 is SGHNT and CDR2 YYREEE (reference sequence). Trimming pared 3 bases from V and 4 bases from J, leaving 9 bases between. CDR3 DNA sequence: TGTGCCAGCAGCTGGAGGATTGCAGATACGCAGTATTTT. It is translated as CASSWRIADTQYF.

The rearrangement joins TRBV7-6 to TRBJ2-5, with 7 bases identical to TRBD2. The CDR3 runs 19 residues. Losses at the gene ends were 2 bases for V and 5 bases for J; bases not matched to a gene: 20. Germline lookup yields CDR1 SGHVS and CDR2 FNYEAQ. The CDR3 loop reads CASSLFLGGSHSGWETQYF. The CDR3 coding sequence is TGTGCCAGCAGCTTATTTTTAGGCGGGAGCCATTCAGGTTGGGAGACCCAGTACTTC.

Only a few counts were recorded for this clone. This chain uses TRBV7-9 with TRBJ1-2, with D maybe TRBD1 (5 bases). The CDR3 has 13 amino acids. Germline CDR1 SEHNR, CDR2 FQNEAQ (reference sequence). The ends were cut back, 3 bases at V and 6 bases at J, with 11 bases in the middle. The CDR3 spells CASSLVRADGYTF. As DNA, the CDR3 is TGTGCCAGCAGCTTGGTCAGGGCGGATGGCTACACCTTC.

This clone was observed a handful of times. The J gene is TRBJ2-3, the V gene TRBV5-1; TRBD2 matches at 8 bases. With V trimmed by 4 bases and J by 2 bases, 6 bases remained unmatched. CDR1 is SGHRS and CDR2 is YFSETQ in the germline V gene. The CDR3 totals 15 residues. The CDR3 sequence: CASSAPGGATDTQYF. CDR3 in DNA: TGCGCCAGCAGCGCCCCCGGGGGGGCCACAGATACGCAGTATTTT.

This clone is termed medium-sized. The rearrangement joins TRBV4-3 to TRBJ2-7; a possible D gene is TRBD2 (5 bases). The CDR3 sequence is 15 residues long. The ends were cut back, 0 bases at V and 3 bases at J, with 12 bases in the middle. Germline CDR1 is LGHNA and CDR2 is YSLEER. Here the CDR3 reads CASSQDIGSGYEQYF. Written as DNA, the CDR3 is TGCGCCAGCAGCCAAGATATTGGCAGCGGCTACGAGCAGTACTTC.

V is TRBV4-3 and J is TRBJ2-5; D ambiguous. The germline V gene has CDR1 LGHNA and CDR2 YSLEER. The CDR3 runs to 14 residues. Trimming took 1 base from V and 8 from J, leaving 14 bases between them. The CDR3 region is CASSQVPASLTQYF. The DNA for the CDR3 is TGCGCCAGCAGCCAAGTCCCGGCCAGCCTTACCCAGTACTTC.

This clone was counted a few times. The J gene is TRBJ2-7, the V gene TRBV6-6, with no clear D. Trimming cost V 1 base and J 0 bases, with 4 bases left between them. This CDR3 region has 13 residues. Germline lookup yields CDR1 MNHNY and CDR2 SVGAGI (reference sequence). The CDR3 protein is CASSYYISYEQYF. The CDR3 DNA sequence: TGTGCCAGCAGTTACTACATCTCCTACGAGCAGTACTTC.

The chain employs TRBV6-5 and TRBJ2-1, with unresolved D. V was trimmed by 6 bases and J by 4 bases, leaving 10 bases between them. The CDR3 sequence is 13 residues long. CDR1 and CDR2 (germline): MNHEY, SVGAGI. CDR3 sequence reads: CASSRDDYNEQFF. The CDR3 DNA is TGTGCCAGCAGCCGCGATGATTACAATGAGCAGTTCTTC.

The rearrangement uses TRBV9 and TRBJ1-2, with 9 bases that match TRBD1. Trimming took 7 bases from V and 1 from J; bases not matched to a gene: 8. CDR1 SGDLS and CDR2 YYNGEE come from the germline V gene. The CDR3 runs 15 residues. CDR3 sequence reads: CASASGTGYNYGYTF. For the CDR3, the DNA is TGTGCCAGCGCTTCTGGGACAGGGTATAACTATGGCTACACCTTC. Full variable domain (outside the CDR3, taken from reference TRBV9 and TRBJ1-2): DSGVTQTPKHLITATGQRVTLRCSPRSGDLSVYWYQQSLDQGLQFLIQYYNGEERAKGNILERFSAQQFPDLHSELNLSSLELGDSALYFCASASGTGYNYGYTFGSGTRLTVV.

This clone has only a few counts. V gene TRBV15 combines with J gene TRBJ2-1; D is possibly TRBD2 (6 bases). This CDR3 is built from 15 residues. Trimming stripped 5 bases from V and 5 bases from J, with 16 bases between. The germline gives CDR1 LNHNV, CDR2 YYDKDF (reference sequence). The CDR3 bases are TGTGCCACCAGCTTGCCAGCGGGTCCCCACAATGAGCAGTTCTTC. Its translation is CATSLPAGPHNEQFF.

The gene calls are TRBV15 and TRBJ1-5, with 8 bases lining up with TRBD1. J was trimmed by 1 base and V by 2 bases; bases with no gene match: 1. Germline lookup yields CDR1 LNHNV and CDR2 YYDKDF (reference sequence). The CDR3 sequence is 15 residues long. CDR3 loop: CATSRQGASNQPQHF. CDR3 nucleotide sequence: TGTGCCACCAGCAGACAGGGGGCAAGCAATCAGCCCCAGCATTTT.

The rearrangement uses TRBV6-1 and TRBJ2-1; D not certain. The CDR3 totals 14 residues. CDR1 and CDR2 (germline): MNHNS, SASEGT. V lost 7 bases and J lost 0, with 10 bases in between. The CDR3 DNA sequence: TGTGCCAGCATCCTTAGCCCCTCCTACAATGAGCAGTTCTTC. As protein: CASILSPSYNEQFF.

The chain is built from TRBV7-2 and TRBJ1-3; no reliable D call. The length of the CDR3 is 15 residues. Germline CDR1 SGHTA, CDR2 FQGNSA. With 2 bases removed from V and 0 bases from J, the gap between germline ends came to 8 bases. The CDR3 DNA is TGTGCCAGCAGCTTATCGGGGTGCTCTGGAAACACCATATATTTT. Translation: CASSLSGCSGNTIYF.

This chain joins TRBV29-1 and TRBJ1-2; TRBD1 matches at 9 bases. The CDR3 is made up of 12 amino acids. The V and J ends lost 8 bases and 3 bases, in that order; junction bases with no gene match: 4. Looked up from germline, CDR1 is SQVTM and CDR2 is ANQGSEA. CDR3 in amino acids: CSLRTGDYGYTF. The CDR3 DNA sequence: TGCAGCTTAAGGACAGGGGACTATGGCTACACCTTC.

The gene calls are TRBV27 and TRBJ2-7, with D possibly matching TRBD1 (6 bases). Germline V gene data show CDR1 as MNHEY and CDR2 as SMNVEV (reference sequence). With 8 bases removed from V and 3 bases from J, the gap between germline ends came to 17 bases. CDR3 length equals 14 residues. This CDR3 is CASRHRQDHYEQYF. The DNA of the CDR3 is TGTGCCAGCCGCCACCGACAGGACCACTACGAGCAGTACTTC.

This clone was detected a few times. The gene calls are TRBV7-2 and TRBJ2-7, with D tentatively TRBD1 (5 bases). The CDR3 runs 13 residues. V dropped 5 bases and J dropped 6 bases, with 14 bases sitting between them. The germline V gene has CDR1 SGHTA and CDR2 FQGNSA. CDR3: CASSPQTAFEQYF. CDR3 DNA sequence: TGTGCCAGCAGCCCTCAGACAGCTTTCGAGCAGTACTTC.

This clone was seen only once. The V gene is TRBV30, the J gene TRBJ2-5; D possibly matches TRBD1 or TRBD2 (5 bases each). Trimming stripped 4 bases from V and 5 bases from J, with 11 bases between. CDR1 and CDR2 from the germline V gene are GTSNPN and SVGIG (reference sequence). The CDR3 is 12 amino acids. CDR3: CAWKRDGETQYF. The DNA of the CDR3 is TGTGCCTGGAAAAGGGACGGGGAGACCCAGTACTTC.

V gene TRBV5-8 combines with J gene TRBJ1-1; D call uncertain. Trimming took 0 bases from V and 1 from J, leaving 7 bases between them. The germline V gene encodes CDR1 SGHTS and CDR2 YDEGEE. The CDR3 contains 14 residues. The CDR3 sequence is CASSLGQWNTEAFF. CDR3 nucleotide sequence: TGTGCCAGCAGCTTGGGGCAGTGGAACACTGAAGCTTTCTTT.

This clone is labeled as medium-sized. The V and J genes are TRBV7-9 and TRBJ2-2, with TRBD1 identical over 9 bases. This CDR3 is built from 16 residues. Losses at the gene ends were 5 bases for V and 7 bases for J; bases not matched to a gene: 11. The germline V gene has CDR1 SEHNR and CDR2 FQNEAQ (reference sequence). The CDR3 here is CASSGRTGAQGGELFF. For the CDR3, the DNA is TGTGCCAGCAGCGGACGGACAGGGGCCCAAGGCGGGGAGCTGTTTTTT.

The chain joins TRBV28 to TRBJ2-1; D unresolved. Trimming pared 2 bases from V and 4 bases from J, leaving 3 bases between. The CDR3 extends over 12 amino acids. Germline V gene data show CDR1 as MDHEN and CDR2 as SYDVKM. Here the CDR3 reads CASSLAYNEQFF. The CDR3 DNA is TGTGCCAGCAGTTTAGCGTACAATGAGCAGTTCTTC.

V usage is TRBV5-4 and J usage is TRBJ2-3; no clear D. Trimming took 4 bases from V and 2 from J, leaving 8 bases between them. CDR1 is SGHNT and CDR2 is YYREEE in the germline V gene (reference sequence). The CDR3 runs to 13 residues. This CDR3 is CASSPLTTDTQYF. For the CDR3, the DNA is TGTGCCAGCAGCCCTCTCACCACAGATACGCAGTATTTT.